This T cell receptor beta chain derives from a study of T cells in Graves' hyperthyroidism and ophthalmopathy (dated by TCRdb to about 2019). Broadly, across the study: Peripheral blood was sampled at the time of initial diagnosis, prior to any treatment. To identify TCR V-J signatures that set the groups apart, the researchers used a discovery cohort of 100 patients, made up of about 44 with Graves' ophthalmopathy and around 58 with stable Graves' hyperthyroidism. An independent validation cohort of under 20 hyperthyroidism patients and 17 patients who later progressed to ophthalmopathy tested prospective prediction of ophthalmopathy. For training and testing, the 80 to 100 patients in the discovery cohort were randomly divided in a 7:3 ratio. In addition, the study compared T-cell repertoires in thyroid tissue and in blood from about 6 Graves' hyperthyroidism patients. After sampling, hyperthyroidism patients received methimazole starting at 30 mg daily, and ophthalmopathy patients received high-dose intravenous methylprednisolone. The paper reports TCR Vbeta CDR3 sequencing of some 140 peripheral blood samples: over 40 ophthalmopathy, fewer than 80 hyperthyroidism and approximately 17 progressor patients. Findings and caveats that apply to the study as a whole: Most expanded thyroid clonotypes (frequency above 0.001) were also found in blood, which suggests that blood repertoires may mirror thyroid immune responses. In cross-validation, a model built on a 13 V-J signature told ophthalmopathy apart from stable hyperthyroidism with approximately 90% sensitivity and 81% to 82% specificity, and in testing the same model reached 80%/75%. Sample size was not statistically predetermined, and blinding of investigators to group allocation was not performed. In validation, the model predicted progression to ophthalmopathy a median of around six months before onset, with roughly 70% sensitivity and about 72% specificity.

In the case of this clonotype: Its antigen target is currently unknown. One end of the junction varies from germline; a read error may be responsible.

The CDR3 starts with the cysteine, ends with the phenylalanine, and has 13 residues. Only CDR3 DNA is held: 39 bases, read in frame from base 1. As encoded in the germline V gene, CDR1 is SGHTA while CDR2 is FQGNSA. Amplification of TCR beta CDR3 regions was carried out from RNA transcripts. A first-round RT-PCR of the TCR CDR3 used the HTBI primer set with the Qiagen OneStep RT-PCR kit. Libraries were constructed in a second round of multiplex PCR, after which size selection and purification were carried out. The libraries were sequenced on an Illumina HiSeq2000 using paired-end 100 bp reads. Processing in the source paper ran as follows. Raw data were processed with SOAPnuke, discarding reads with adapters, uncalled bases, mean Phred below 15, or no exact constant-primer or identifier match. High-quality paired reads were merged with COPE v1.2.5, and unique nucleotide sequences were defined as clonotypes. MiTCR v1.1 was used to align clonotypes to the IMGT TRBV, TRBD and TRBJ reference segments. The analysis was restricted to V-J combinations with a frequency above 0.0001, which together covered 98% to 99.2% of the repertoires. A TCS score was defined as the ratio of F50 (clonal expansion) to E x V (chaos), with BLOSUM62-based TCRdist applied between CDR3 peptides within each V-J. Welch's t-statistics and random forest reduced some 510 V-J features to roughly 13, which were used in a naive Bayes classifier (R e1071). The public reads were reprocessed in TCRdb via fastp at Q25 and MiXCR, keeping in-frame beta chains. Rows are unified per CDR3 protein, each entry keeping the most common DNA and genes. Here the V and J calls rest on TCRdb's processing, not on the authors' analysis. The sample includes about 290,000 distinct CDR3 sequences, with roughly 13% observed a single time. 7% to 8.5% of the sample rests with the top ten.

The hyperthyroidism patients were between 18 and 65 years old and newly diagnosed, with a disease duration of less than 2 months. Exclusion was applied to patients with uncontrolled infections, other autoimmune diseases, pregnancy or lactation. Clinical symptoms, serum thyroxine and TRAb, thyroid ultrasound, and orbital computed tomography formed the basis for the diagnoses. Blood from progressor patients was collected at the time of first diagnosis with hyperthyroidism, before any ophthalmopathy symptoms had appeared. Ficoll-Paque density gradient centrifugation was used to isolate PBMCs from around 10 ml of fresh peripheral blood. Progressor patients were first diagnosed with Graves' hyperthyroidism and then developed ophthalmopathy during follow-up. Total RNA was extracted using Trizol reagent, and RNA quality was assessed on an Agilent 2100 Bioanalyzer.

The rearrangement combines TRBV7-2 with TRBJ1-1; the D gene remains uncertain. The sample consisted of blood. The sequence was obtained from a woman aged 25 to 39 with Graves' hyperthyroidism that later progressed to Graves' ophthalmopathy. The CDR3 loop reads CASSDYSNAEAFF. The nucleotides are TGTGCCAGCAGCGACTATTCGAACGCTGAAGCTTTCTTT.